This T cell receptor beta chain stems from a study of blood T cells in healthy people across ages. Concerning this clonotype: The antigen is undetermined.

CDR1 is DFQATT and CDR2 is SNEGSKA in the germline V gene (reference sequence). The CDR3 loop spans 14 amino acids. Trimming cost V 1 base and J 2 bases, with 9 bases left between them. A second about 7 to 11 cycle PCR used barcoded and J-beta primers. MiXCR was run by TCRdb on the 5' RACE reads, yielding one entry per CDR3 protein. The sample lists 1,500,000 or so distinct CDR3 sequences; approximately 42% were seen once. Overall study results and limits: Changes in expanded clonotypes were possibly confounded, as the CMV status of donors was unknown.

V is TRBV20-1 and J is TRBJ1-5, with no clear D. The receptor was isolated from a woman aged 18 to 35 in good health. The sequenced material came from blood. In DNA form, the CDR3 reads TGCAGTGCTAGAGGGAACACCCGCAATCAGCCCCAGCATTTT. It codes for CSARGNTRNQPQHF.